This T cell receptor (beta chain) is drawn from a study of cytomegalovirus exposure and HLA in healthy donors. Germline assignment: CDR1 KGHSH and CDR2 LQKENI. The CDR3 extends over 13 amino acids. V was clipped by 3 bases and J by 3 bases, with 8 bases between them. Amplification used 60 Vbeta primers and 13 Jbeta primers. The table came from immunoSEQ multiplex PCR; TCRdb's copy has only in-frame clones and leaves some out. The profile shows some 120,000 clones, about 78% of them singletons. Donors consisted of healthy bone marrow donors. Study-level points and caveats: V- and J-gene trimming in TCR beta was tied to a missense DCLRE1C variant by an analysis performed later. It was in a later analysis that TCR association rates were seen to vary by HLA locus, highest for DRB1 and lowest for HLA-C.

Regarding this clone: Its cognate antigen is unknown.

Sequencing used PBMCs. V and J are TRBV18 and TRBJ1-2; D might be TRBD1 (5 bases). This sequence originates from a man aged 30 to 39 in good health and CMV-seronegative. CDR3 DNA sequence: TGTGCCAGCTCACCCGAGACAGACTATGGCTACACCTTC. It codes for CASSPETDYGYTF.